Listed below are T cell receptor beta chains from one sample, sequenced in a study of blood T cell repertoires in COVID-19. The data were produced by immunoSEQ multiplex PCR, yet TCRdb's version contains in-frame clones alone and is incomplete. The sample has about 200,000 clones; 75% to 90% are singletons. Sequenced: peripheral blood. The receptors were gathered from a man aged 40-49 years with acute or convalescent COVID-19. Both conserved end residues are part of each CDR3. The order of the fields is V gene, clone size, J gene, D gene, CDR3 DNA, CDR3 protein. The D gene is left open where the match is weak. Some rows have no size entry. The others give once, few or many, or a class for an expanded clone.

>TRBV7-8|once|TRBJ2-2|.
TGTGCCAGCAGCTTAGAAGGGGCCTTCTCCGGGGAGCTGTTTTTT
CASSLEGAFSGELFF
>TRBV3-1/TRBV3-2|.|TRBJ2-3|TRBD2
TGTGCCAGCAGCTCCGGGACTAGCGGGAGGGGGGCAGGAGATACGCAGTATTTT
CASSSGTSGRGAGDTQYF
>TRBV7-9|.|TRBJ1-2|TRBD1
TGTGCCAGCAGCAGAGACAGGGGGTATGGCTACACCTTC
CASSRDRGYGYTF
>TRBV7-9|.|TRBJ1-4|TRBD1
TGTGCCAGCAGCTTCGGACAGGGGGAAGAAAAACTGTTTTTT
CASSFGQGEEKLFF
>TRBV18|.|TRBJ1-2|TRBD1
TGTGCCAGCTCACCAGAGAGGGGGCGAAAGTATGGCTACACCTTC
CASSPERGRKYGYTF
>TRBV19|.|TRBJ2-1|TRBD2
TGTGCCAGTAGGGGAGGGTTGTCCTACAATGAGCAGTTCTTC
CASRGGLSYNEQFF
>TRBV12-5|.|TRBJ1-1|TRBD1
TGTGCTAGTGGTCCGGACAGGGGGGCAGACACTGAAGCTTTCTTT
CASGPDRGADTEAFF
>TRBV5-1|.|TRBJ1-2|.
TGCGCCAGCAGCTTGGCACCGGCTGCTCCGGGACACCTCCCTGGCTACACCTTC
CASSLAPAAPGHLPGYTF
>TRBV20-1|.|TRBJ1-1|TRBD1
TGCAGTGCTCGAGGACAGGGATCGTCTTTCTTT
CSARGQGSSFF
>TRBV6-5|.|TRBJ1-4|.
TGTGCCAGCTTTCAAAATGAAAAACTGTTTTTT
CASFQNEKLFF
>TRBV6-1|.|TRBJ1-4|.
TGTGCCAGCAGTGAAGCGGCACGGGGAATAGGGGAAAAACTGTTTTTT
CASSEAARGIGEKLFF
>TRBV11-2|.|TRBJ2-4|.
TGTGCCAGCAGCTTAGCGGTCCCGAGGGACATTCAGTACTTC
CASSLAVPRDIQYF